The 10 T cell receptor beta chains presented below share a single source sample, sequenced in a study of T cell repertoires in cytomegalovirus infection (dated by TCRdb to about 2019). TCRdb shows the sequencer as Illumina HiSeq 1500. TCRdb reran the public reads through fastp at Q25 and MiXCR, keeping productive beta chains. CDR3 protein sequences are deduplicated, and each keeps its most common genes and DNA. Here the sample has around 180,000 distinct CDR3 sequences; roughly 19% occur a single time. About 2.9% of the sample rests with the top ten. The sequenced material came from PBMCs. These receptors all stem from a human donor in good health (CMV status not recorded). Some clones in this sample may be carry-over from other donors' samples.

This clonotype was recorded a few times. CDR3 coding DNA: TGTGCCAGCAGTGAGGATAGACAGCGGGAAAGGTATTTT. This gives the protein CASSEDRQRERYF. The rearrangement joins TRBV2 to TRBJ2-3, with 7 bases matching TRBD2. V was pared by 3 bases and J by 14 bases, with 11 bases of the junction left unmatched. The CDR3 loop spans 13 amino acids. Germline CDR1 and CDR2: SNHLY and FYNNEI.

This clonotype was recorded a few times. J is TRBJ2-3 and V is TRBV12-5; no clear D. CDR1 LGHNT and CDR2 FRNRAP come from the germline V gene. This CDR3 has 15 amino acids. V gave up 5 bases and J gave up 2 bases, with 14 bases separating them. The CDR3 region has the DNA TGTGCTAGTGGTCGGACCGCCGTATCCACAGATACGCAGTATTTT. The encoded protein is CASGRTAVSTDTQYF.

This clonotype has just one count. The CDR3 here is CASSFRGVGEQFF. The CDR3 coding sequence is TGTGCCAGCAGCTTTCGGGGGGTGGGCGAGCAGTTCTTC. This sequence joins TRBV7-6 and TRBJ2-1, with 7 bases matching TRBD2. J gave up 10 bases and V 3 bases, and 6 bases lay outside the gene matches. This CDR3 spans 13 amino acids. Germline V lookup: CDR1 SGHVS, CDR2 FNYEAQ.

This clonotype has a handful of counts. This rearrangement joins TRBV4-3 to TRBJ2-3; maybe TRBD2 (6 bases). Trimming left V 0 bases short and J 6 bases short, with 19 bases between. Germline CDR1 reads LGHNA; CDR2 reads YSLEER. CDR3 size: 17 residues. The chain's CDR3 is CASSQDRRDSHRDTQYF. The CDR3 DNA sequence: TGCGCCAGCAGCCAAGATCGAAGGGACTCCCATCGCGATACGCAGTATTTT.

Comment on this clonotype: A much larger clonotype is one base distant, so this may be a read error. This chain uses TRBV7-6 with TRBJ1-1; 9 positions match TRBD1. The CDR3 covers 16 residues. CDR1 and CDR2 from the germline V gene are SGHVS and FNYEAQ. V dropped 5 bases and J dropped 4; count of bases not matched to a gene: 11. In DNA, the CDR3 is TGTGCCAGCAGCGTAGGGGGGACAGGGTTTGGCACTGAAGCTTTCTTT. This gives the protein CASSVGGTGFGTEAFF.

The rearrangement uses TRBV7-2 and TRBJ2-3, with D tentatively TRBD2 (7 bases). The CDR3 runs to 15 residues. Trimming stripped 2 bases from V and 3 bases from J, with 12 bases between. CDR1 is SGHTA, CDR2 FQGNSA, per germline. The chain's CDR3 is CASSLMRGGTDTQYF. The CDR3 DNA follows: TGTGCCAGCAGCTTAATGAGGGGGGGGACAGATACGCAGTATTTT.

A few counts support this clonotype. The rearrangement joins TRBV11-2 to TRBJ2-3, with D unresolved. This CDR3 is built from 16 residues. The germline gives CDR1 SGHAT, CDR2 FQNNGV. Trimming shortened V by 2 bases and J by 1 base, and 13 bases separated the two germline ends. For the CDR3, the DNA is TGTGCCAGCAGCTTAAGACCCCGTGCGGGCACAGATACGCAGTATTTT. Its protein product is CASSLRPRAGTDTQYF. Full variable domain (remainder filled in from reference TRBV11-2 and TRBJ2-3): EAGVAQSPRYKIIEKRQSVAFWCNPISGHATLYWYQQILGQGPKLLIQFQNNGVVDDSQLPKDRFSAERLKGVDSTLKIQPAKLEDSAVYLCASSLRPRAGTDTQYFGPGTRLTVL.

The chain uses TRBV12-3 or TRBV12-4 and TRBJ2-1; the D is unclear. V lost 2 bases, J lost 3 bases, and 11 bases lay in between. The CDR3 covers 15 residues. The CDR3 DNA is TGTGCCAGCAGTTTAAGTTTGGGCGTCTACAATGAGCAGTTCTTC. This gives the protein CASSLSLGVYNEQFF.

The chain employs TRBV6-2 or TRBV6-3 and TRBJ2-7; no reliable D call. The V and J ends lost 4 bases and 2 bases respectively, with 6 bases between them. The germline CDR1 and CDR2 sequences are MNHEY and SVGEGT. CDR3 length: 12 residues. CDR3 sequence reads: CASSSPAYEQYF. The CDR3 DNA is TGTGCCAGCAGTTCCCCAGCCTACGAGCAGTACTTC.

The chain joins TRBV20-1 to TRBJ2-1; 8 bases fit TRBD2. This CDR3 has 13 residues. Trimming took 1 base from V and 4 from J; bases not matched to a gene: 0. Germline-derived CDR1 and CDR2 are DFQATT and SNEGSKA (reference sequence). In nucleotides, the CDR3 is TGCAGTGCTAGAGGCGGGGGGTACAATGAGCAGTTCTTC. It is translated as CSARGGGYNEQFF.